This T cell receptor beta chain was sequenced in a study of cytomegalovirus exposure and HLA in healthy donors. V was trimmed by 1 base and J by 7 bases, leaving 5 bases between them. CDR3 length equals 12 residues. Per the germline V gene, CDR1 is SGHAT and CDR2 is FQDESV (reference sequence). Researchers ran the PCR with 60 Vbeta and 13 Jbeta primers. Sequencing used immunoSEQ multiplex PCR; TCRdb keeps in-frame clones, though not all of them. The sample records 80,000 to 100,000 clones, 81% being singletons. This chain joins TRBV11-1 and TRBJ2-1; D ambiguous. Material: PBMCs. The clonotype was recovered from a man in his forties in good health and CMV-seropositive. Written as DNA, the CDR3 is TGTGCCAGCAGCTTAGATACTAATGAGCAGTTCTTC. Translating it yields CASSLDTNEQFF.